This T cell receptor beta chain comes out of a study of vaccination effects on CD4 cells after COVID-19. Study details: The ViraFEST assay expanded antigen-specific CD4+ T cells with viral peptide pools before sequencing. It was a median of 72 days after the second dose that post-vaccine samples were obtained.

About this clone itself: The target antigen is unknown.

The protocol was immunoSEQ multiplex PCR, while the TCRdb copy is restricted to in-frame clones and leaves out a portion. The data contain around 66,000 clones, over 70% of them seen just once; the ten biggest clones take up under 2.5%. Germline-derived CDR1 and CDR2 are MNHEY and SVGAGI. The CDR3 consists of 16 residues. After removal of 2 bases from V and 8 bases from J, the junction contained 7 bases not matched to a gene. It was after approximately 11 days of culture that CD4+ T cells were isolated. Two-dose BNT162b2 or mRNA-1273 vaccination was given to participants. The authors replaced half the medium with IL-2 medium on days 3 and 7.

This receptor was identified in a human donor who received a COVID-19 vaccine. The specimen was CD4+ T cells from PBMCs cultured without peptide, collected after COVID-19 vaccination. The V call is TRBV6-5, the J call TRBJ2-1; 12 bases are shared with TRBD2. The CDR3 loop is CASSYGLAGSGYEQFF. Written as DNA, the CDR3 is TGTGCCAGCAGTTACGGACTAGCGGGGTCGGGTTATGAGCAGTTCTTC.